These 15 T cell receptor beta chains were sequenced from one sample in a study of blood T cell repertoires in COVID-19. Data came from immunoSEQ multiplex PCR; TCRdb stores just in-frame clones and leaves some out. The sample yields about 180,000 clones, under 85% seen once. Sequences were obtained from peripheral blood. Source of these receptors: a woman aged 70 to 79 with COVID-19, enrolled during active disease.

This chain joins TRBV30 and TRBJ1-2; maybe TRBD1 (5 bases). V dropped 1 base and J dropped 4 bases, with 10 bases sitting between them. From germline, CDR1 is GTSNPN and CDR2 SVGIG (reference sequence). This CDR3 has 13 residues. The DNA for the CDR3 is TGTGCCTGGAGTGCCCCGGGACTCTATGGCTACACCTTC. Amino acids: CAWSAPGLYGYTF. The variable domain in full, with the rest retrieved from reference TRBV30 and TRBJ1-2, is SQTIHQWPATLVQPVGSPLSLECTVEGTSNPNLYWYRQAAGRGLQLLFYSVGIGQISSEVPQNLSASRPQDRQFILSSKKLLLSDSGFYLCAWSAPGLYGYTFGSGTRLTVV.

The chain carries TRBV7-3 and TRBJ2-1; TRBD2 matches at 7 bases. The V and J ends lost 5 bases and 6 bases, in that order; junction bases with no gene match: 7. The CDR3 consists of 14 residues. Germline V gene sequence: CDR1 SGHTA, CDR2 FQGTGA. This CDR3 is CASSLSSGVNEQFF. DNA for the CDR3: TGTGCCAGCAGCCTCTCTAGCGGAGTCAATGAGCAGTTCTTC.

The chain combines TRBV6-2 or TRBV6-3 with TRBJ1-4; maybe TRBD1 (5 bases). Germline V CDR1 and CDR2: MNHEY, SVGEGT. Trimming shortened V by 4 bases and J by 6 bases, and 12 bases separated the two germline ends. The CDR3 extends over 14 amino acids. The CDR3 is CASSSNRLDEKLFF. The CDR3 DNA reads as TGTGCCAGCAGTTCAAACAGGCTCGATGAAAAACTGTTTTTT.

This chain joins TRBV10-2 and TRBJ2-1, with D possibly being TRBD2 (6 bases). The ends were cut back, 5 bases at V and 3 bases at J, with 14 bases in the middle. Germline V gives CDR1 WSHSY, CDR2 SAAADI. The CDR3 is 15 residues long. The CDR3 is CASSHLGGGYNEQFF. CDR3 DNA: TGCGCCAGCAGTCATCTGGGAGGAGGCTACAATGAGCAGTTCTTC.

This chain connects TRBV15 to TRBJ1-4; no clear D gene. Trimming pared 0 bases from V and 8 bases from J, leaving 10 bases between. The CDR3 spans 14 residues. Germline lookup yields CDR1 LNHNV and CDR2 YYDKDF (reference sequence). The CDR3 loop reads CATSRERTGEKLFF. The CDR3 DNA reads as TGTGCCACCAGCAGAGAAAGGACGGGAGAAAAACTGTTTTTT.

This clone was seen only a few times. The chain combines TRBV4-1 with TRBJ1-6, with 7 bases fitting TRBD1. V lost 3 bases, J lost 10 bases, and 9 bases stayed unmatched. CDR3 length: 15 residues. Germline assignment: CDR1 MGHRA and CDR2 YSYEKL. The CDR3 nucleotides read TGCGCCAGCAGCCAGGAGACAGGGAGGAGGTCACCCCTCCACTTT. Translating gives CASSQETGRRSPLHF.

The chain links TRBV5-1 to TRBJ2-2; perhaps TRBD2 as D (5 bases). In germline, CDR1 is SGHRS, CDR2 YFSETQ. Trimming pared 0 bases from V and 0 bases from J, leaving 9 bases between. The CDR3 spans 16 residues. The CDR3 protein is CASSLGSAANTGELFF. Here the CDR3 DNA reads TGCGCCAGCAGCTTGGGTTCAGCGGCGAACACCGGGGAGCTGTTTTTT.

CDR3 region: CASSLGRGGMNTEAFF. CDR3 bases: TGTGCCAGCAGCTTAGGGAGGGGTGGGATGAACACTGAAGCTTTCTTT. V gene TRBV7-2 combines with J gene TRBJ1-1, with a possible D match to TRBD1 (5 bases). The germline V gene encodes CDR1 SGHTA and CDR2 FQGNSA. V lost 1 base, J lost 0 bases, and 12 bases lay in between. The CDR3 consists of 16 residues. Drawing the rest from reference TRBV7-2 and TRBJ1-1, the complete variable domain is GAGVSQSPSNKVTEKGKDVELRCDPISGHTALYWYRQSLGQGLEFLIYFQGNSAPDKSGLPSDRFSAERTGGSVSTLTIQRTQQEDSAVYLCASSLGRGGMNTEAFFGQGTRLTVV.

The CDR3 DNA is TGTGCCAGCAGTTGGGGGACTAGCGGGAGGGCCTACAATGAGCAGTTCTTC. It is translated as CASSWGTSGRAYNEQFF. V and J are TRBV28 and TRBJ2-1; 16 nucleotides align to TRBD2. The CDR3 totals 17 residues. V shed 4 bases and J 2 bases; nucleotides not matched to a gene: 2. Germline-derived CDR1 and CDR2 are MDHEN and SYDVKM.

V and J are TRBV5-6 and TRBJ2-3, with a possible D match to TRBD1 (6 bases). Trimming shortened V by 2 bases and J by 6 bases, and 16 bases separated the two germline ends. CDR1 SGHDT and CDR2 YYEEEE come from the germline V gene. This CDR3 has 15 amino acids. CDR3 sequence: CASSFRGRKGDTQYF. CDR3 sequence (DNA): TGTGCCAGCAGCTTCAGGGGTCGCAAAGGGGATACGCAGTATTTT.

The gene calls are TRBV14 and TRBJ2-2; 7 bases are shared with TRBD2. This CDR3 has 15 residues. J was trimmed by 4 bases and V by 3 bases; bases with no gene match: 5. Germline V gene sequence: CDR1 SGHDN, CDR2 FVKESK. The CDR3 loop reads CASSQWAGVTGELFF. DNA for the CDR3: TGTGCCAGCAGCCAGTGGGCGGGAGTCACCGGGGAGCTGTTTTTT.

The rearrangement links TRBV5-1 to TRBJ1-1; 9 bases match TRBD1. The CDR3 sequence is 13 residues long. Germline trimming cut 3 bases from V and 12 bases from J; bases unmatched to any gene: 9. CDR1 is SGHRS, CDR2 YFSETQ, per germline. CDR3 DNA: TGCGCCAGCAGCTCAGGACAGGGGCTAGTACCTTTCTTT. It translates to CASSSGQGLVPFF.

The V and J genes are TRBV3-1 (or the pseudogene TRBV3-2) and TRBJ2-1; a weak D match, TRBD1 (5 bases). This CDR3 spans 14 amino acids. Germline lookup yields CDR1 LGHDT and CDR2 YNNKEL (reference sequence). V gave up 3 bases and J gave up 2 bases, with 8 bases separating them. CDR3 bases: TGTGCCAGCAGCCAGGCAGGGACCTACAATGAGCAGTTCTTC. It is translated as CASSQAGTYNEQFF.

The gene calls are TRBV6-5 and TRBJ1-1, with 7 bases that match TRBD1. Germline CDR1 MNHEY, CDR2 SVGAGI. V lost 6 bases, J lost 5 bases, and 3 bases stayed unmatched. This CDR3 is 12 amino acids long. The CDR3 here is CASRQTGTEAFF. Here the CDR3 DNA reads TGTGCCAGCAGGCAGACAGGGACTGAAGCTTTCTTT.

This clone has just a few counts. The rearrangement links TRBV10-1 to TRBJ2-7; TRBD1 matches 8 bases. The germline V gene has CDR1 WNHNN and CDR2 SYGVQD (reference sequence). The CDR3 consists of 14 residues. After removal of 2 bases from V and 7 bases from J, the junction contained 7 bases not matched to a gene. The CDR3 DNA is TGCGCCAGCAGTGAGGACAGGGGAGTTGGTGAGCAGTACTTC. This sequence encodes CASSEDRGVGEQYF.